The entry that follows covers one T cell receptor beta chain sequence. No antigen is known for it. Per germline, CDR1 KGHDR and CDR2 SFDVKD. The CDR3 sequence is 16 residues long. A 5'RACE template switching approach incorporating UMIs was used to make TCR beta cDNA. TCRdb reprocessed the 5' RACE reads, with one entry per CDR3 protein and no DNA. The listing contains some 600,000 distinct CDR3 sequences. These data come from a study of T cells expressing NK-cell markers. Study as a whole: TCR beta repertoires came from sorted CD3+CD56+NKG2C+, CD3+CD56+NKG2C- and CD3+CD56-NKG2C+ T cells. Serological testing identified most of the eight sequenced donors as HCMV-seropositive and one as seronegative. Study conclusions and caveats: Among a few donors, these clonotypes also ranked first in the CD3+CD56-NKG2C+ fraction.

This chain uses TRBV24-1 with TRBJ2-5; TCRdb picks TRBD2, but there is no DNA to check that call. This clonotype was obtained from a man younger than 30 in good health. The sequenced material came from blood T cells: a sorted CD56 or NKG2C T cell subset, CD4+ or CD8+ T cells, or bulk PBMC T cells (not recorded which). This CDR3 is CATSEGLAGGQETQYF.